The source of this TCR beta chain is a study of CD8+ T cells in alopecia areata. Study-wide background: The drug, oral tofacitinib, was given to treated patients at 5 to 10 mg twice daily. Tofacitinib ran 6 to 18 months, followed by 6 months off drug.

Germline V gene lookup returns CDR1 LNHDA and CDR2 SQIVND (reference sequence). V trimming: 6 bases; J trimming: 8 bases; junction bases outside the gene matches: 9. The CDR3 covers 13 residues. Sequencing templates came from extracted RNA that was reverse transcribed into cDNA. This table comes from immunoSEQ multiplex PCR, and its TCRdb copy is limited to in-frame clones, with some not included. The sample carries 140,000 to 150,000 clones, around 86% recorded once. Isolation of CD4+ and CD8+ T cells from PBMCs was achieved by sorting. This sample comprised CD8+ T cells sorted from blood, obtained at week 0. This chain uses TRBV19 with TRBJ1-1, with TRBD1 identical over 7 bases. This TCR was recovered from a human donor with alopecia areata. The CDR3 nucleotides read TGTGCCAGTAGCACTTCCCAGGGGGAAGAAGCTTTCTTT. Translation: CASSTSQGEEAFF.